This is a list of T cell receptor beta chains from one sample in a study of early T cells in non-severe SARS-CoV-2 infection. Each CDR3 protein gets one entry after TCRdb re-called the 5' RACE reads with MiXCR. The profile covers tens of thousands of distinct CDR3 sequences, with 13% to 15% appearing a single time and roughly 6% taken by the ten largest. Sequenced sample: whole blood. These receptors were collected from an adult who was a healthcare worker with PCR-confirmed SARS-CoV-2 infection or an uninfected control (not recorded which). Each CDR3 is given with its conserved first and last residue. A D gene is named only where the DNA matches it firmly. Clone size is shown for a subset of rows, as once, few, many or a class of expanded clone.

CDR3: CASSPVGPYSYEQYF; DNA: TGTGCCAGCAGCCCTGTCGGTCCGTACTCCTACGAGCAGTACTTC; size: .; V: TRBV5-6; J: TRBJ2-7; D: .
CDR3: CASSLGDFSYF; DNA: TGTGCCAGCAGCTTAGGAGACTTCTCGTACTTC; size: few; V: TRBV11-2; J: TRBJ2-4; D: .
CDR3: CASSLRRTVSSYNEQFF; DNA: TGTGCCAGCAGCTTAAGAAGGACAGTCAGCTCCTACAATGAGCAGTTCTTC; size: few; V: TRBV7-2; J: TRBJ2-1; D: .
CDR3: CACVTSGVRSEQFF; DNA: TGTGCCTGCGTAACTAGCGGGGTTCGTTCTGAGCAGTTCTTC; size: many; V: TRBV6-2/TRBV6-3; J: TRBJ2-1; D: TRBD2
CDR3: CASSQDWGRGESYEQYF; DNA: TGCGCCAGCAGCCAAGATTGGGGCAGGGGCGAATCCTACGAGCAGTACTTC; size: few; V: TRBV4-1; J: TRBJ2-7; D: .
CDR3: CASRANDLYGYTF; DNA: TGTGCCAGCAGGGCTAACGACCTCTATGGCTACACCTTC; size: many; V: TRBV6-2/TRBV6-3; J: TRBJ1-2; D: .
CDR3: CAGGGDNQPQHF; DNA: TGTGCCGGAGGGGGGGACAATCAGCCCCAGCATTTT; size: .; V: TRBV2; J: TRBJ1-5; D: .
CDR3: CASSQDRFRAFF; DNA: TGTGCCAGCAGCCAAGATCGTTTCAGGGCTTTCTTT; size: .; V: TRBV14; J: TRBJ1-1; D: .
CDR3: CASSLAGFSYEQYF; DNA: TGTGCCAGCAGCTTAGCGGGGTTTAGCTACGAGCAGTACTTC; size: many; V: TRBV11-2; J: TRBJ2-7; D: .
CDR3: CSVGGGRGNTEAFF; DNA: TGCAGCGTTGGTGGGGGGCGAGGGAACACTGAAGCTTTCTTT; size: .; V: TRBV29-1; J: TRBJ1-1; D: .
CDR3: CASSFPGQPRSYEQYF; DNA: TGTGCCAGCAGCTTTCCGGGACAGCCACGCTCCTACGAGCAGTACTTC; size: many; V: TRBV11-2; J: TRBJ2-7; D: TRBD1
CDR3: CASSFGLAGSWDTQYF; DNA: TGTGCCAGCAGCTTTGGACTAGCGGGGTCGTGGGATACGCAGTATTTT; size: many; V: TRBV7-6; J: TRBJ2-3; D: TRBD2
CDR3: CASTFRTSGRRQTTDTQYF; DNA: TGTGCCAGCACCTTCCGGACTAGCGGGCGACGCCAAACCACAGATACGCAGTATTTT; size: many; V: TRBV5-6; J: TRBJ2-3; D: TRBD2
CDR3: CASSPRSGQGSGYSF; DNA: TGCGCCAGCAGCCCCCGGTCGGGACAGGGAAGTGGCTACTCCTTC; size: .; V: TRBV5-1; J: TRBJ1-2; D: TRBD1
CDR3: CASSPGIGGTEAFF; DNA: TGTGCCAGCAGTCCCGGAATTGGGGGTACTGAAGCTTTCTTT; size: .; V: TRBV28; J: TRBJ1-1; D: .
CDR3: CASSGELGNEQYF; DNA: TGCGCCAGCTCCGGAGAGCTTGGCAACGAGCAGTACTTC; size: .; V: TRBV5-1; J: TRBJ2-7; D: .
CDR3: CASSSLWGGYEQYF; DNA: TGTGCCAGCAGTTCCCTGTGGGGGGGCTACGAGCAGTACTTC; size: .; V: TRBV28; J: TRBJ2-7; D: TRBD2
CDR3: CASGLDGNTEAFF; DNA: TGTGCTAGTGGTTTAGATGGCAACACTGAAGCTTTCTTT; size: .; V: TRBV12-5; J: TRBJ1-1; D: .
CDR3: CASSAGATNTEAFF; DNA: TGTGCCAGCAGTGCCGGGGCTACGAACACTGAAGCTTTCTTT; size: many; V: TRBV7-3; J: TRBJ1-1; D: .
CDR3: CASSPRDRPANEQYF; DNA: TGTGCCAGCAGTCCCCGGGACCGCCCCGCCAACGAGCAGTACTTC; size: .; V: TRBV28; J: TRBJ2-7; D: .
CDR3: CASSLALTGSDEQYF; DNA: TGCGCCAGCAGCTTGGCCCTGACAGGTAGCGACGAGCAGTACTTC; size: .; V: TRBV5-1; J: TRBJ2-7; D: .
CDR3: CASSVRRSEETQYF; DNA: TGTGCCAGCAGCGTCCGTCGATCCGAGGAGACCCAGTACTTC; size: .; V: TRBV9; J: TRBJ2-5; D: .
CDR3: CSVEQGARGTEAFF; DNA: TGCAGCGTTGAACAGGGGGCAAGGGGCACTGAAGCTTTCTTT; size: many; V: TRBV29-1; J: TRBJ1-1; D: TRBD1
CDR3: CASSFTPAGRGPRNEQFF; DNA: TGTGCCAGCAGTTTTACTCCGGCGGGCAGGGGGCCTAGGAATGAGCAGTTCTTC; size: few; V: TRBV28; J: TRBJ2-1; D: TRBD1
CDR3: CASRRRDRANTEAFF; DNA: TGTGCCAGCAGACGTAGGGACAGGGCGAACACTGAAGCTTTCTTT; size: few; V: TRBV6-5; J: TRBJ1-1; D: TRBD1
CDR3: CASQDRAYNSPLHF; DNA: TGTGCCAGTCAAGACAGGGCCTACAATTCACCCCTCCACTTT; size: many; V: TRBV2; J: TRBJ1-6; D: TRBD1
CDR3: CSAREHGLEYF; DNA: TGCAGTGCTAGAGAGCACGGACTAGAGTATTTT; size: .; V: TRBV20-1; J: TRBJ2-3; D: TRBD2
CDR3: CASSYSITPGPFNEKLFF; DNA: TGTGCCAGCAGTTACTCAATTACGCCGGGACCGTTTAATGAAAAACTGTTTTTT; size: .; V: TRBV6-6; J: TRBJ1-4; D: .
CDR3: CASSIGASEAFF; DNA: TGCGCCAGCAGCATTGGCGCGTCTGAAGCTTTCTTT; size: few; V: TRBV5-1; J: TRBJ1-1; D: .
CDR3: CASSGDTQRGASAEAFF; DNA: TGTGCCAGCAGCGGTGACACCCAAAGGGGTGCAAGCGCTGAAGCTTTCTTT; size: .; V: TRBV9; J: TRBJ1-1; D: .
CDR3: CASTNQETQYF; DNA: TGTGCCAGCACCAACCAAGAGACCCAGTACTTC; size: few; V: TRBV7-2; J: TRBJ2-5; D: .
CDR3: CSADPDNTDTQYF; DNA: TGCAGTGCCGATCCGGATAACACAGATACGCAGTATTTT; size: .; V: TRBV20-1; J: TRBJ2-3; D: .
CDR3: CASSLGIISGANVLTF; DNA: TGTGCCAGCAGCTTGGGAATCATCTCTGGGGCCAACGTCCTGACTTTC; size: few; V: TRBV5-4; J: TRBJ2-6; D: .
CDR3: CASSPVEGQDREAFF; DNA: TGTGCCAGCTCACCCGTTGAAGGGCAAGACCGTGAAGCTTTCTTT; size: few; V: TRBV18; J: TRBJ1-1; D: .
CDR3: CASSLDRAYEQYF; DNA: TGTGCCAGCAGCTTAGACAGGGCCTACGAGCAGTACTTC; size: few; V: TRBV7-2; J: TRBJ2-7; D: .
CDR3: CASSVTLAEAWDEQFF; DNA: TGTGCCAGCAGCGTGACGCTAGCGGAGGCGTGGGATGAGCAGTTCTTC; size: many; V: TRBV9; J: TRBJ2-1; D: TRBD2
CDR3: CASSLGDGLSSYEQYF; DNA: TGCGCCAGCAGCTTAGGGGACGGACTCAGCTCCTACGAGCAGTACTTC; size: few; V: TRBV5-1; J: TRBJ2-7; D: .
CDR3: CASSLVMGQGYEQYF; DNA: TGTGCCAGCAGCTTAGTAATGGGACAGGGATACGAGCAGTACTTC; size: few; V: TRBV11-2; J: TRBJ2-7; D: TRBD1
CDR3: CASSSPDGLSYEQYF; DNA: TGTGCCAGCAGTTCCCCGGACGGACTCTCCTACGAGCAGTACTTC; size: many; V: TRBV28; J: TRBJ2-7; D: .
CDR3: CASRTLSHHRGLEQYF; DNA: TGTGCCAGCAGAACCTTATCCCACCACAGGGGGCTGGAGCAGTACTTC; size: many; V: TRBV28; J: TRBJ2-7; D: TRBD1
CDR3: CSARNVARQETQYF; DNA: TGCAGTGCTAGAAATGTAGCCCGACAAGAGACCCAGTACTTC; size: .; V: TRBV20-1; J: TRBJ2-5; D: .
CDR3: CSAMGAGSDSYEQYF; DNA: TGCAGTGCTATGGGGGCAGGGTCAGACTCCTACGAGCAGTACTTC; size: .; V: TRBV20-1; J: TRBJ2-7; D: .
CDR3: CSVLPTGSGYTF; DNA: TGCAGCGTTTTACCGACAGGGTCTGGCTACACCTTC; size: .; V: TRBV29-1; J: TRBJ1-2; D: TRBD1
CDR3: CASRGTGGTDTQYF; DNA: TGTGCCAGTAGAGGGACAGGGGGCACAGATACGCAGTATTTT; size: many; V: TRBV19; J: TRBJ2-3; D: TRBD1
CDR3: CASSDGGVAFF; DNA: TGTGCCAGCAGTGACGGTGGAGTGGCTTTCTTT; size: many; V: TRBV6-1; J: TRBJ1-1; D: .
CDR3: CASRLDPLNTEAFF; DNA: TGTGCCAGCAGGCTAGACCCTTTGAACACTGAAGCTTTCTTT; size: many; V: TRBV7-6; J: TRBJ1-1; D: .
CDR3: CAWLWTRTKGTEAFF; DNA: TGTGCCTGGTTATGGACCAGGACGAAAGGCACTGAAGCTTTCTTT; size: many; V: TRBV30; J: TRBJ1-1; D: .
CDR3: CASSLRQSTNYGYTF; DNA: TGTGCCAGCAGCCTCCGACAGTCCACCAACTATGGCTACACCTTC; size: .; V: TRBV11-2; J: TRBJ1-2; D: .
CDR3: CSAPTGTGDYNEQFF; DNA: TGCAGTGCTCCGACCGGGACAGGGGACTACAATGAGCAGTTCTTC; size: .; V: TRBV20-1; J: TRBJ2-1; D: TRBD1
CDR3: CASSPGRGYNVEQYF; DNA: TGTGCCAGCAGCCCCGGTAGGGGATATAACGTGGAGCAGTACTTC; size: few; V: TRBV11-2; J: TRBJ2-7; D: .
CDR3: CASSAPGLGYYNEQFF; DNA: TGTGCCAGCAGCGCCCCGGGACTAGGGTACTACAATGAGCAGTTCTTC; size: .; V: TRBV2; J: TRBJ2-1; D: TRBD2
CDR3: CSVDSRVGTDTQYF; DNA: TGCAGCGTTGATAGCAGGGTGGGGACAGATACGCAGTATTTT; size: .; V: TRBV29-1; J: TRBJ2-3; D: .
CDR3: CASSQQAGLGGRRTQYF; DNA: TGTGCCAGCAGCCAACAAGCAGGCCTGGGCGGGCGGAGGACCCAGTACTTC; size: few; V: TRBV4-2; J: TRBJ2-5; D: .
CDR3: CASSYLEAGEQYF; DNA: TGTGCCAGCAGTTACTTGGAAGCGGGGGAGCAGTACTTC; size: many; V: TRBV6-5; J: TRBJ2-7; D: TRBD2
CDR3: CASSRGVAEQYF; DNA: TGTGCCAGCAGTAGGGGGGTAGCCGAGCAGTACTTC; size: few; V: TRBV28; J: TRBJ2-7; D: .